These 5 T cell receptor beta chains originate from one sample sequenced in a study of blood T cell repertoires in COVID-19. The data were produced by immunoSEQ multiplex PCR, yet TCRdb's version contains in-frame clones alone and is incomplete. The sample has some 74,000 clones; roughly three quarters are singletons. The sequenced material came from peripheral blood. These receptors were collected from a human donor in a cohort sampled during active COVID-19.

J is TRBJ1-1 and V is TRBV7-9; tentative D call: TRBD1 (5 bases). CDR1 and CDR2 (germline): SEHNR, FQNEAQ (reference sequence). CDR3 length equals 12 residues. Trimming pared 5 bases from V and 7 bases from J, leaving 11 bases between. CDR3 sequence (DNA): TGTGCCAGCAGCCTCAGGGATTATGAAGCTTTCTTT. Its translation: CASSLRDYEAFF.

The chain recombines TRBV11-3 with TRBJ2-2, with 8 bases fitting TRBD2. V was clipped by 5 bases and J by 6 bases; unmatched bases: 14. The CDR3 is 17 residues long. Germline V gives CDR1 SGHNT, CDR2 YENEEA. The CDR3 nucleotides are TGTGCCAGCAGCCTTAGGAGCGTAGCGGGAAAACCCGGGGAGCTGTTTTTT. Its translation is CASSLRSVAGKPGELFF.

The chain recombines TRBV18 with TRBJ1-2; D is uncertain. CDR3 length equals 12 residues. CDR1 is KGHSH and CDR2 is LQKENI in the germline V gene. V was clipped by 3 bases and J by 11 bases, with 13 bases between them. CDR3 in amino acids: CASSPYIATYTF. The CDR3, as DNA: TGTGCCAGCTCACCTTACATCGCGACTTACACCTTC.

The rearrangement uses TRBV7-8 and TRBJ2-3; TRBD2 matches at 13 bases. Trimming took 5 bases from V and 4 from J; bases not matched to a gene: 9. Germline assignment: CDR1 SGHVS and CDR2 FQNEAQ. The CDR3 covers 17 residues. For the CDR3, the DNA is TGTGCCAGCAGCCCAAAAACCGGACTAGCGGGAGCAGATACGCAGTATTTT. Translated: CASSPKTGLAGADTQYF.

This clone was seen more than once but under ten times. CDR3 in DNA: TGCAGTGCCGACAGGGGCGGGGAGCTGTTTTTT. It specifies CSADRGGELFF. The genes are TRBV20-1 and TRBJ2-2, with TRBD1 matching 8 bases. There are 11 residues in the CDR3. V was pared by 6 bases and J by 7 bases, with 1 base of the junction left unmatched. The germline gives CDR1 DFQATT, CDR2 SNEGSKA (reference sequence).